Each of the 22 T cell receptor beta chains below was sequenced from the same sample in a study of cytomegalovirus exposure and HLA in healthy donors. This table comes from immunoSEQ multiplex PCR, and its TCRdb copy is limited to in-frame clones, with some not included. The table shows a few hundred thousand clones, with 90% to 95% occurring only once. Sequenced: PBMCs. The receptors come from a woman aged 18-29 years in good health and CMV-seronegative.

The CDR3 DNA is TGTGCCAGCAGCCCGTCCAGGGCCTTGGGCCTATCACCCCTCCACTTT. It yields the protein CASSPSRALGLSPLHF. This rearrangement joins TRBV11-2 to TRBJ1-6; a possible D gene is TRBD1 (5 bases). The germline gives CDR1 SGHAT, CDR2 FQNNGV. The V end lost 5 bases, the J end lost 10 bases, and 21 bases lay between the germline ends. The CDR3 spans 16 residues.

The chain recombines TRBV30 with TRBJ2-1, with D tentatively TRBD2 (6 bases). Per the germline V gene, CDR1 is GTSNPN and CDR2 is SVGIG (reference sequence). V shed 3 bases and J shed 2 bases, with 8 bases lying between them. The CDR3 sequence is 13 residues long. The CDR3 sequence: CAWRGGPYNEQFF. CDR3 nucleotides: TGTGCCTGGAGGGGGGGACCCTACAATGAGCAGTTCTTC.

This rearrangement joins TRBV5-1 to TRBJ1-4; 11 nucleotides line up with TRBD1. Germline assignment: CDR1 SGHRS and CDR2 YFSETQ. Germline trimming cut 0 bases from V and 3 bases from J; bases unmatched to any gene: 7. The CDR3 spans 18 residues. CDR3 sequence: CASSLAGTGGNPNEKLFF. Written as DNA, the CDR3 is TGCGCCAGCAGCTTGGCCGGGACAGGGGGTAACCCTAATGAAAAACTGTTTTTT. The complete variable domain, with remaining parts taken from reference TRBV5-1 and TRBJ1-4, reads KAGVTQTPRYLIKTRGQQVTLSCSPISGHRSVSWYQQTPGQGLQFLFEYFSETQRNKGNFPGRFSGRQFSNSRSEMNVSTLELGDSALYLCASSLAGTGGNPNEKLFFGSGTQLSVL.

The chain is built from TRBV4-1 and TRBJ2-1; a possible D gene is TRBD2 (5 bases). This CDR3 comprises 16 residues. Germline CDR1 MGHRA, CDR2 YSYEKL. V was cut by 1 base and J by 7 bases, with 17 bases left in between. For the CDR3, the DNA is TGCGCCAGCAGCCAAGTCCCGGGGTCCCTCTCAAATGAGCAGTTCTTC. Its protein is CASSQVPGSLSNEQFF.

The rearrangement uses TRBV5-4 and TRBJ2-7, with D possibly TRBD1 on 5 matching bases. Per the germline V gene, CDR1 is SGHNT and CDR2 is YYREEE (reference sequence). Trimming cost V 1 base and J 4 bases, with 12 bases left between them. This CDR3 is 14 amino acids long. CDR3 sequence: CASSLRGIRYEQYF. As DNA, the CDR3 is TGTGCCAGCAGCTTGAGGGGTATTAGGTACGAGCAGTACTTC. Based on the CDR3 plus reference TRBV5-4 and TRBJ2-7, the full variable domain is ETGVTQSPTHLIKTRGQQVTLRCSSQSGHNTVSWYQQALGQGPQFIFQYYREEENGRGNFPPRFSGLQFPNYSSELNVNALELDDSALYLCASSLRGIRYEQYFGPGTRLTVT.

The rearrangement joins TRBV21-1 to TRBJ2-2; TRBD2 is taken as the D call from the table, unchecked against the DNA. TRBV21-1 is marked as a pseudogene. CDR3 size: 17 residues. CDR3 nucleotides: TGTGCCAGCAGCAAATGGGGTAGCGGGAGGCCCACCGGGGAGCTGTTTTTT. The encoded protein is CASSKWGSGRPTGELFF.

This chain joins TRBV4-2 and TRBJ2-7; the D gene is possibly TRBD1 (6 bases). CDR3 size: 14 residues. V gave up 0 bases and J gave up 2 bases, with 8 bases separating them. Germline CDR1 LGHNA, CDR2 YNFKEQ. The CDR3 loop reads CASSQDQGTYEQYF. The CDR3 DNA follows: TGTGCCAGCAGCCAAGATCAGGGGACCTACGAGCAGTACTTC.

V usage is TRBV7-2 and J usage is TRBJ2-5, with 11 bases matching TRBD2. The V and J ends lost 5 bases and 4 bases, in that order; junction bases with no gene match: 3. Per germline, CDR1 SGHTA and CDR2 FQGNSA. The CDR3 spans 14 residues. In DNA, the CDR3 is TGTGCCAGCAGCGTCGGACTAGCGGGAGAGACCCAGTACTTC. Amino acid sequence: CASSVGLAGETQYF.

DNA for the CDR3: TGCGCCAGCAGCTTTCCAGGGGGTTACAATGAGCAGTTCTTC. It specifies CASSFPGGYNEQFF. The genes are TRBV5-1 and TRBJ2-1; 7 positions match TRBD1. CDR3 length: 14 residues. Germline loops: CDR1 SGHRS, CDR2 YFSETQ. V gave up 2 bases and J gave up 4 bases; unmatched junction bases: 3.

This CDR3 reads CASSFFGQPRFGNEQFF. The DNA of the CDR3 is TGTGCCAGCAGCTTTTTCGGTCAGCCCCGATTCGGGAATGAGCAGTTCTTC. J is TRBJ2-1 and V is TRBV7-9, with D hard to call. V was shortened by 3 bases and J by 7 bases, with 22 bases between the two germline ends. Germline CDR1 and CDR2: SEHNR and FQNEAQ (reference sequence). The CDR3 has 17 residues.

This rearrangement joins TRBV29-1 to TRBJ1-1, with unresolved D. This CDR3 is 10 amino acids long. Germline assignment: CDR1 SQVTM and CDR2 ANQGSEA. V was shortened by 7 bases and J by 4 bases, with 7 bases between the two germline ends. This CDR3 reads CSGGSTEAFF. The CDR3 DNA reads TGCAGCGGTGGGAGCACTGAAGCTTTCTTT.

The rearrangement uses TRBV4-2 and TRBJ2-1; 11 bases agree with TRBD2. Germline lookup yields CDR1 LGHNA and CDR2 YNFKEQ. After removal of 3 bases from V and 7 bases from J, the junction contained 11 bases not matched to a gene. The CDR3 is 17 residues long. CDR3 in DNA: TGTGCCAGCAGCCAGGGGACTAGCGGCCAACTTGGGAATGAGCAGTTCTTC. It yields the protein CASSQGTSGQLGNEQFF.

The chain combines TRBV30 with TRBJ2-2, with no clear D. V lost 2 bases to trimming and J lost 1 base, with 5 bases between them. This CDR3 spans 13 amino acids. Germline CDR1 GTSNPN, CDR2 SVGIG (reference sequence). CDR3 DNA: TGTGCCTGGAGTCGGTTGAACACCGGGGAGCTGTTTTTT. Translating it yields CAWSRLNTGELFF.

The genes are TRBV6-6 and TRBJ1-1; maybe TRBD1 (6 bases). There are 15 residues in the CDR3. The germline gives CDR1 MNHNY, CDR2 SVGAGI (reference sequence). The V end was cut by 0 bases, the J end by 1 base, with 9 bases between. In nucleotides, the CDR3 is TGTGCCAGCAGTTACTCGGAACAGGGGAACACTGAAGCTTTCTTT. Amino acids: CASSYSEQGNTEAFF.

This sequence joins TRBV5-1 and TRBJ2-7; 9 positions match TRBD2. The V and J ends lost 0 bases and 7 bases, in that order; junction bases with no gene match: 5. Germline V gene lookup returns CDR1 SGHRS and CDR2 YFSETQ. The CDR3 consists of 14 residues. CDR3 bases: TGCGCCAGCAGCTTGGTGGCTAGCGGGAAAGAGCAGTACTTC. It is translated as CASSLVASGKEQYF.

The chain carries TRBV6-5 and TRBJ2-1; maybe TRBD2 (5 bases). CDR1 is MNHEY and CDR2 is SVGAGI in the germline V gene. V was clipped by 6 bases and J by 8 bases, with 11 bases between them. The CDR3 is 12 amino acids. CDR3 DNA: TGTGCCAGCAGACGGGATCGGGATGAGCAGTTCTTC. This translates into CASRRDRDEQFF.

The V gene is TRBV6-6, the J gene TRBJ1-4; D is uncertain. This CDR3 region has 12 residues. CDR1 and CDR2 (germline): MNHNY, SVGAGI (reference sequence). With 4 bases removed from V and 5 bases from J, the gap between germline ends came to 5 bases. CDR3 nucleotide sequence: TGTGCCAGCAGTTCCCTAAATGAAAAACTGTTTTTT. Translation gives CASSSLNEKLFF.

In its sample, this clone was seen once. The junction departs from germline at one end; a sequencing error may be responsible. V gene TRBV29-1 combines with J gene TRBJ2-1, with D maybe TRBD2 (5 bases). Germline CDR1 SQVTM, CDR2 ANQGSEA. The CDR3 has 16 amino acids. This chain's CDR3 is CSVEVPRVSTYNEQFF. As DNA, the CDR3 is TGCAGCGTCGAAGTCCCGCGGGTTAGTACCTACAATGAGCAGTTCTTC.

J is TRBJ1-5 and V is TRBV19, with D perhaps TRBD1 (5 bases). Trimming removed 3 bases at V and 2 bases at J, with 20 bases between. The CDR3 runs 18 residues. The V gene's germline CDR1 is LNHDA and CDR2 SQIVND (reference sequence). In nucleotides, the CDR3 is TGTGCCAGTAGTATGGCCCCCCAGGTAGTAGGGGGCAATCAGCCCCAGCATTTT. This sequence encodes CASSMAPQVVGGNQPQHF.

The J gene is TRBJ2-7, the V gene TRBV28; TRBD2 is a possible D gene (5 bases). Germline values: CDR1 MDHEN, CDR2 SYDVKM. V was trimmed by 5 bases and J by 1 base, leaving 9 bases between them. The CDR3 length is 13 residues. CDR3 in amino acids: CASSATGSYEQYF. CDR3 DNA sequence: TGTGCCAGCAGTGCGACGGGGTCCTACGAGCAGTACTTC.

About this clone: This sample also contains other DNA sequences that code for the same CDR3. The chain joins TRBV7-9 to TRBJ2-2; perhaps TRBD2 as D (6 bases). Germline V gene sequence: CDR1 SEHNR, CDR2 FQNEAQ (reference sequence). The V end lost 1 base, the J end lost 0 bases, and 6 bases lay between the germline ends. This CDR3 spans 15 amino acids. The DNA of the CDR3 is TGTGCCAGCAGCTTAGGGGGGGCGAACACCGGGGAGCTGTTTTTT. Protein product: CASSLGGANTGELFF.

The chain has TRBV11-2 and TRBJ2-7, with a possible D match to TRBD1 (5 bases). CDR3 length equals 14 residues. CDR1 and CDR2 (germline): SGHAT, FQNNGV. Between the trimmed V and J ends, which lost 3 bases and 4 bases, there was a span of 13 bases. CDR3 residues: CASSFGAFGYEQYF. CDR3 nucleotides: TGTGCCAGCAGCTTTGGGGCCTTTGGGTACGAGCAGTACTTC.